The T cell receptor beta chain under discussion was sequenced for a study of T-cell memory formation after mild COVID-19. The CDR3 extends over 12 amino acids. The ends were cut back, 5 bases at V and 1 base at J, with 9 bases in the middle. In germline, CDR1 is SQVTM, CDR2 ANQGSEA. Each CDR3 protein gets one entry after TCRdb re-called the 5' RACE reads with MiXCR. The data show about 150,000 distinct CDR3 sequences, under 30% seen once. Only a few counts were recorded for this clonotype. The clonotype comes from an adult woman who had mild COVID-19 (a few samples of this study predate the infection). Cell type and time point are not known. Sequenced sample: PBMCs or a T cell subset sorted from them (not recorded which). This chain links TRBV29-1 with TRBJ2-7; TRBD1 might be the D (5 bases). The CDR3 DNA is TGCAGCGTTAGGGGCGGATCCTACGAGCAGTACTTC. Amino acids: CSVRGGSYEQYF.